This T cell receptor (beta chain) was captured in a study of Graves' ophthalmopathy and Graves' hyperthyroidism. Germline CDR1 SGHTA, CDR2 FQGNSA. The CDR3 is 16 amino acids. V was clipped by 3 bases and J by 1 base, with 12 bases between them. On this clonotype itself: The antigen is not known.

Investigators amplified TCR beta CDR3 regions from RNA transcripts. Second-round multiplex PCR followed a first-round RT-PCR using HTBI primers. TCRdb fed the multiplex PCR reads into MiXCR, producing one record per CDR3 protein. The sample holds 560,000 or so distinct CDR3 sequences; under 45% are singletons and the top ten take roughly 4.5%. Hyperthyroidism patients, all newly diagnosed, had under 2 months' duration and ages of 18 to 65. Study-level points and caveats: Sensitivity of approximately 70% and specificity of less than 85% were achieved by the model that predicted ophthalmopathy progression.

Sequences were obtained from peripheral blood or thyroid tissue (not recorded which). This chain links TRBV7-2 with TRBJ2-2; the D call may be TRBD1 or TRBD2 (5 bases each). This TCR was sampled from an adult man with Graves' hyperthyroidism. The CDR3 protein is CASSFLGTLNTGELFF. The CDR3 DNA is TGTGCCAGCAGCTTTTTAGGGACCTTGAACACCGGGGAGCTGTTTTTT.